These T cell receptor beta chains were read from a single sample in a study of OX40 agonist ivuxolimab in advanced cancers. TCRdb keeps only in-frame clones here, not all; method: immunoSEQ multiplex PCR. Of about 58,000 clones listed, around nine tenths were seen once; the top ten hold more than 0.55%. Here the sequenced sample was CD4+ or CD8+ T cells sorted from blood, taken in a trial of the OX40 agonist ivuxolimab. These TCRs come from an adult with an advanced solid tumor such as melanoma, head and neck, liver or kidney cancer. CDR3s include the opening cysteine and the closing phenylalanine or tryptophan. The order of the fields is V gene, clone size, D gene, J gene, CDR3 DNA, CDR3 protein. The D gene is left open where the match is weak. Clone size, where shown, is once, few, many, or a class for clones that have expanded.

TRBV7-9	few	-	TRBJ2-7	TGTGCCAGCAGCACCCCTCGGGGGCGCGAGCAGTACTTC	CASSTPRGREQYF
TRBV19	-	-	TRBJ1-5	TGTGCCAGTAGACCACAGGGAGAGGGGCAGCCCCAGCATTTT	CASRPQGEGQPQHF
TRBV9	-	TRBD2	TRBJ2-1	TGTGCCAGCAGCCTGCTTAGCGGGAGCTACAATGAGCAGTTCTTC	CASSLLSGSYNEQFF
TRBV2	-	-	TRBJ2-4	TGTGCCAGCAGTGAAGGGTTAGCCAAAAACATTCAGTACTTC	CASSEGLAKNIQYF
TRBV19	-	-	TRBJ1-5	TGTGCCAGCCCTAACAGCGGGGGGCGGGGACAATTCCCCCAGCCCCAGCATTTT	CASPNSGGRGQFPQPQHF
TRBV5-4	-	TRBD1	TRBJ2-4	TGTGCCAGCAGCTCCGGGACAGAGGGGAGTCTCGCCATTCAGTACTTC	CASSSGTEGSLAIQYF
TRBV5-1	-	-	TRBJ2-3	TGCGCCAGCAGCTTAGGAGCGGGAGATACGCAGTATTTT	CASSLGAGDTQYF
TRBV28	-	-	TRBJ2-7	TGTGCCAGCCAATCACTCGAGTGGCCCCCCTACGAGCAGTACTTC	CASQSLEWPPYEQYF
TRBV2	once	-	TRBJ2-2	TGTGCCAGCAGGCAACCAGGGGCTAGCGGTAACACCGGGGAGCTGTTTTTT	CASRQPGASGNTGELFF
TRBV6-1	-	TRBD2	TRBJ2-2	TGTGCCAGCAGTGGGCTAGCGGGAGGGTCCGGGGAGCTGTTTTTT	CASSGLAGGSGELFF
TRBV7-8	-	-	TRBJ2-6	TGTGCCAGCAACTCCTGGAACTCTGGGGCCAACGTCCTGACTTTC	CASNSWNSGANVLTF
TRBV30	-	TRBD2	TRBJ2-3	TGTGCCTGGAGTAGTATAGCGGGAGCAGATACGCAGTATTTT	CAWSSIAGADTQYF
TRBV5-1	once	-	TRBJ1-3	TGCGCCAGCAGCTTGGCCGGAAACACCATATATTTT	CASSLAGNTIYF
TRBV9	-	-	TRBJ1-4	TGTGCCAGCAGCGTAGCGGGCAGGGGTGGTGAAAAACTGTTTTTT	CASSVAGRGGEKLFF
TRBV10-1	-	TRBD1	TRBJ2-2	TGCGCCAGCAGTGTTTCCCAACAGGGGACCACCGGGGAGCTGTTTTTT	CASSVSQQGTTGELFF
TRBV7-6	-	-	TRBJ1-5	TGTGCCAGCAGCTCCAACCCGGGACACTCCTATAGCAATCAGCCCCAGCATTTT	CASSSNPGHSYSNQPQHF
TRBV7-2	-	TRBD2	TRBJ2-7	TGTGCCAGCAGTCACAGCGGGAGGGGTCCGTACGAGCAGTACTTC	CASSHSGRGPYEQYF
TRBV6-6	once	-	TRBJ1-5	TGTGCCAGCAGTTACTCCGTCGGGGGGTATCAGCCCCAGCATTTT	CASSYSVGGYQPQHF
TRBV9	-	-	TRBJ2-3	TGTGCCAGCAGCGTAGCTCGGTCAGATAGCACAGATACGCAGTATTTT	CASSVARSDSTDTQYF
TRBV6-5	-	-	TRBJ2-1	TGTGCCAGCATTGGACGGGATGAGCAGTTCTTC	CASIGRDEQFF
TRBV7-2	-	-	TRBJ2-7	TGTACCAGCAGCTTAGGGGCAGGGGGGTACGAGCAGTACTTC	CTSSLGAGGYEQYF
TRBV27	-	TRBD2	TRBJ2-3	TGTGCCAGCAGTCTAGCGGGTCTAGATACGCAGTATTTT	CASSLAGLDTQYF
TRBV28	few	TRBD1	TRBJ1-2	TGTGCGTCATCGACAGGGTCAGCTAACTATGGCTACACCTTC	CASSTGSANYGYTF
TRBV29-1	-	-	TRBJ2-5	TGCAGCGTCACCGGGACACTTATTTTCGAGACCCAGTACTTC	CSVTGTLIFETQYF
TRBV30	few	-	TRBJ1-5	TGTGCCTGGAGTGGCCAGACTCTCAATCAGCCCCAGCATTTT	CAWSGQTLNQPQHF
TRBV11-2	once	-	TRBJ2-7	TGTGCCAGCAGCTTAAGACGGCTTTTCTCCTACGAGCAGTACTTC	CASSLRRLFSYEQYF
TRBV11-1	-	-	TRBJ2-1	TGTGCCAGCAGCTTAGTCGGGACCGGAGCCTACAATGAGCAGTTCTTC	CASSLVGTGAYNEQFF
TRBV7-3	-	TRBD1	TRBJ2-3	TGTGCCAGCAGCACTCCAGGGGGTACGCAGTATTTT	CASSTPGGTQYF